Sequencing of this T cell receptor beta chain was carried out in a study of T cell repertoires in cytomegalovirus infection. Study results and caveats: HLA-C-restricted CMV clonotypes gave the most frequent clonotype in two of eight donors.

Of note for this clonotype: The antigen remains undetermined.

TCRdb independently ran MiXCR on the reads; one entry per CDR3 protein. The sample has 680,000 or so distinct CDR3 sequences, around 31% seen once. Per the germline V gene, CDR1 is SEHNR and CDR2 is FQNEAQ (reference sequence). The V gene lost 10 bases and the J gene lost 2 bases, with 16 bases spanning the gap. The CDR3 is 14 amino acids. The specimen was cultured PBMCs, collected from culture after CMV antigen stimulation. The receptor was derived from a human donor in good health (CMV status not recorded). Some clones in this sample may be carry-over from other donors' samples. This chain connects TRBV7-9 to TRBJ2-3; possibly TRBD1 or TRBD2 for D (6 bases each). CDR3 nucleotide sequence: TGTGCCACTCCACGGGGGCGCGACACAGATACGCAGTATTTT. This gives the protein CATPRGRDTDTQYF.